The 3 T cell receptor beta chains listed next were all sequenced from one sample in a study of CD8+ T cells in alopecia areata. The sample's treatment: oral pan-JAK inhibitor, 5-10 mg twice daily. It was cDNA, reverse transcribed from extracted RNA, that served as the sequencing template. TCRdb keeps only in-frame clones here, not all; method: immunoSEQ multiplex PCR. This sample has 200,000 to 250,000 clones, with about 64% found just once. The starting material was CD4+ T cells sorted from blood, obtained at week 4, from a patient treated with tofacitinib. Receptors originate from a human donor with alopecia areata.

The J gene is TRBJ1-4, the V gene TRBV27, with D uncertain. V shed 4 bases and J shed 8 bases, with 11 bases lying between them. Germline loops: CDR1 MNHEY, CDR2 SMNVEV (reference sequence). The CDR3 has 13 amino acids. Here the CDR3 DNA reads TGTGCCAGCAGTTGGAGGCCTTCCGAAAAACTGTTTTTT. It is translated as CASSWRPSEKLFF.

The chain links TRBV11-2 to TRBJ1-2, with 10 bases aligning to TRBD1. Germline loops: CDR1 SGHAT, CDR2 FQNNGV. The CDR3 totals 14 residues. V was pared by 5 bases and J by 3 bases, with 3 bases of the junction left unmatched. The DNA for the CDR3 is TGTGCCAGCAGCACAGGACAGGGGGACTATGGCTACACCTTC. Translating it yields CASSTGQGDYGYTF. Together with reference TRBV11-2 and TRBJ1-2, the CDR3 gives the full variable domain: EAGVAQSPRYKIIEKRQSVAFWCNPISGHATLYWYQQILGQGPKLLIQFQNNGVVDDSQLPKDRFSAERLKGVDSTLKIQPAKLEDSAVYLCASSTGQGDYGYTFGSGTRLTVV.

This chain joins TRBV9 and TRBJ2-5, with 8 bases fitting TRBD2. The length of the CDR3 is 16 residues. Germline V lookup: CDR1 SGDLS, CDR2 YYNGEE. J was trimmed by 3 bases and V by 0 bases; bases with no gene match: 7. CDR3 region: CASSVGIAGTKETQYF. As DNA, the CDR3 is TGTGCCAGCAGCGTAGGGATAGCGGGGACTAAAGAGACCCAGTACTTC.